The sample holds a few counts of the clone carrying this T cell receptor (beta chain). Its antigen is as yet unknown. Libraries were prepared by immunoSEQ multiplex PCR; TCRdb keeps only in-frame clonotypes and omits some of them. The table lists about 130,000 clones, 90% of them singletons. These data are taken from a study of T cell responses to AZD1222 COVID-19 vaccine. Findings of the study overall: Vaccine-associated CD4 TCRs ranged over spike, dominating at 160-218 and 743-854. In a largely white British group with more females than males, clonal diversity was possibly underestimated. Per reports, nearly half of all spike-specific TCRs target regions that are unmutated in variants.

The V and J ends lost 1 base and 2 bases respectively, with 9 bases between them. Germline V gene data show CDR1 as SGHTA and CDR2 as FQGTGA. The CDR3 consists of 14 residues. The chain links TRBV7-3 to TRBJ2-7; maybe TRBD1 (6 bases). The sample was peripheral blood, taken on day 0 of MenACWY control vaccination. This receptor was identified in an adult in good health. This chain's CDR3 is CASSLMAGAYEQYF. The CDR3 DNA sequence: TGTGCCAGCAGCTTAATGGCAGGGGCCTACGAGCAGTACTTC.